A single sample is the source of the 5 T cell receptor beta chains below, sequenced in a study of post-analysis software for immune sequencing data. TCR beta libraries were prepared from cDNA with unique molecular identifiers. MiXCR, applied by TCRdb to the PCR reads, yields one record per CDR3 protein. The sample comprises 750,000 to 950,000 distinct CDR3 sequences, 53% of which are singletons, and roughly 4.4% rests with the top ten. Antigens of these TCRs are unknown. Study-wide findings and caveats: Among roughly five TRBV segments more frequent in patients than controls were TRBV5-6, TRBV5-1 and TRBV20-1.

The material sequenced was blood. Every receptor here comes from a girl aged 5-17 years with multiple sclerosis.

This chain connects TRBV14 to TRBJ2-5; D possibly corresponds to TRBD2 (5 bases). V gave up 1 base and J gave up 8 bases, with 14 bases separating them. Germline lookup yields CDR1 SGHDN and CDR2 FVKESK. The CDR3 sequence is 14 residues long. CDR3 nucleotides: TGTGCCAGCAGCCAAGTTATGGCGGGCGGTACCCAGTACTTC. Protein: CASSQVMAGGTQYF.

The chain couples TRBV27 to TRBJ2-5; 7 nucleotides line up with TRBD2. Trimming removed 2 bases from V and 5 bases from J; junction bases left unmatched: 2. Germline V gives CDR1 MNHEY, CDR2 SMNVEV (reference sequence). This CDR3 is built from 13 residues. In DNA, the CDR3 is TGTGCCAGCAGTTTAGGGGAGGGGGAGACCCAGTACTTC. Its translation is CASSLGEGETQYF.

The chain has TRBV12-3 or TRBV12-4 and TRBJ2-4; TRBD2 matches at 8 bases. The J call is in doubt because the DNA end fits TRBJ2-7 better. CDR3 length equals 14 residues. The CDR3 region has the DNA TGTGCCAGCAGTTTGAAAGCGGGAGTAGGCGAGCAGTACTTC. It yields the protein CASSLKAGVGEQYF.

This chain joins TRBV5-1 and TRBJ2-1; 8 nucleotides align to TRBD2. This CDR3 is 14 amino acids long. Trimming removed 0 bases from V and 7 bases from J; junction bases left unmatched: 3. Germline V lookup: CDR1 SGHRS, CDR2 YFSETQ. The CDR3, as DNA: TGCGCCAGCAGCTTGGGTCGCGGGGGGAATGAGCAGTTCTTC. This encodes CASSLGRGGNEQFF.

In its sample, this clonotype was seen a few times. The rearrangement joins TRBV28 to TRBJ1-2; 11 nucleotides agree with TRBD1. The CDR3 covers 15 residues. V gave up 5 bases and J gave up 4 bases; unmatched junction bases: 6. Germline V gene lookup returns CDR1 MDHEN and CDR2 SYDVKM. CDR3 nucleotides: TGTGCCAGCAGTCCCTGGACAGGGGGCGGCTATGGCTACACCTTC. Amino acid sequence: CASSPWTGGGYGYTF.